The 11 T cell receptor beta chains presented below share a single source sample, sequenced in a study of shared clonotypes between healthy human individuals (TCRdb year 2020). Receptor libraries were prepared by the immunoSEQ multiplex PCR assay. Not all clones reach the TCRdb copy of this immuneACCESS table, which keeps in-frame sequences only. Checked studies attribute under half of the gap to unresolved V genes and leave the rest unexplained. For this sample there are under 1 million clones; about 92% appear just once. The ten top clones hold 20% to 30% of the sample. For the CD8 naive samples, CD45RO-negative cells were positively selected for CCR7, yielding a CD45RA+CCR7+ population from which TemRA cells were excluded. Sequenced sample: naive CD8+ T cells sorted from blood. The cell subset or site label for this specimen denotes: CD45RA+CCR7+. The source of these receptors is a man aged 25-45 years in good health.

The genes are TRBV4-1 and TRBJ1-5; no clear D. Between the trimmed V and J ends, which lost 1 base and 2 bases, there was a span of 9 bases. Germline loops: CDR1 MGHRA, CDR2 YSYEKL. There are 15 residues in the CDR3. In nucleotides, the CDR3 is TGCGCCAGCAGCCAAGTGTGGTCGGGCAATCAGCCCCAGCATTTT. It yields the protein CASSQVWSGNQPQHF.

This chain links TRBV4-1 with TRBJ2-2; D is possibly TRBD2 (6 bases). Deletions cut 0 bases from V and 1 base from J, with 15 bases between. The CDR3 loop spans 18 amino acids. Germline loops: CDR1 MGHRA, CDR2 YSYEKL. Here the CDR3 reads CASSQESGAALNTGELFF. The CDR3 DNA is TGCGCCAGCAGCCAAGAGTCGGGAGCGGCATTGAACACCGGGGAGCTGTTTTTT.

This clone has just a few counts. CDR3: CASSVGGRSSYNEQFF. CDR3 nucleotides: TGTGCCAGCAGCGTAGGGGGTAGGAGCTCCTACAATGAGCAGTTCTTC. The chain uses TRBV9 and TRBJ2-1; D call uncertain. Germline CDR1 reads SGDLS; CDR2 reads YYNGEE. V was cut by 0 bases and J by 0 bases, with 10 bases left in between. This CDR3 is 16 amino acids long.

The CDR3 spells CASGLWGRGGSYNEQFF. The CDR3 DNA follows: TGTGCTAGTGGTTTGTGGGGGAGGGGAGGCTCCTACAATGAGCAGTTCTTC. The V and J genes are TRBV12-5 and TRBJ2-1, with 7 nucleotides matching TRBD2. This CDR3 is 17 amino acids long. Germline V CDR1 and CDR2: LGHNT, FRNRAP. V was pared by 2 bases and J by 0 bases, with 7 bases of the junction left unmatched. Supplemented by reference TRBV12-5 and TRBJ2-1, the full variable domain reads DARVTQTPRHKVTEMGQEVTMRCQPILGHNTVFWYRQTMMQGLELLAYFRNRAPLDDSGMPKDRFSAEMPDATLATLKIQPSEPRDSAVYFCASGLWGRGGSYNEQFFGPGTRLTVL.

The gene calls are TRBV27 and TRBJ2-5; possible D gene TRBD1, 7 bases. The CDR3 is 16 residues long. The ends were cut back, 5 bases at V and 2 bases at J, with 18 bases in the middle. The germline V gene has CDR1 MNHEY and CDR2 SMNVEV (reference sequence). The CDR3 DNA follows: TGTGCCAGCAGTACCCTGGACAGGCGGGAACAAGAGACCCAGTACTTC. Its protein is CASSTLDRREQETQYF.

This clone was counted once. V gene TRBV18 combines with J gene TRBJ2-5; possible D gene TRBD1, 5 bases. This CDR3 contains 14 residues. CDR1 KGHSH and CDR2 LQKENI come from the germline V gene. The V end was cut by 3 bases, the J end by 3 bases, with 11 bases between. In nucleotides, the CDR3 is TGTGCCAGCTCACCGCAGGGCTATAAAGAGACCCAGTACTTC. It yields the protein CASSPQGYKETQYF. The whole variable domain, filled in from reference TRBV18 and TRBJ2-5, reads NAGVMQNPRHLVRRRGQEARLRCSPMKGHSHVYWYRQLPEEGLKFMVYLQKENIIDESGMPKERFSAEFPKEGPSILRIQQVVRGDSAAYFCASSPQGYKETQYFGPGTRLLVL.

The genes are TRBV6-6 and TRBJ1-1; 7 bases fit TRBD1. Per germline, CDR1 MNHNY and CDR2 SVGAGI (reference sequence). This CDR3 has 16 residues. V was clipped by 5 bases and J by 4 bases; unmatched bases: 13. The CDR3 here is CASSPATTGVTTEAFF. In DNA form, the CDR3 reads TGTGCCAGCAGTCCCGCCACCACAGGGGTTACCACTGAAGCTTTCTTT.

This rearrangement joins TRBV9 to TRBJ2-5; 8 bases are a match to TRBD1. Germline loops: CDR1 SGDLS, CDR2 YYNGEE. This CDR3 has 17 residues. Trimming removed 3 bases from V and 5 bases from J; junction bases left unmatched: 15. This CDR3 is CASSAPHMTGVGETQYF. The CDR3 nucleotides read TGTGCCAGCAGCGCCCCCCACATGACAGGGGTCGGGGAGACCCAGTACTTC.

The chain couples TRBV9 to TRBJ2-3, with D maybe TRBD2 (6 bases). CDR1 and CDR2 (germline): SGDLS, YYNGEE. V dropped 5 bases and J dropped 4 bases, with 14 bases sitting between them. The CDR3 spans 14 residues. The CDR3 bases are TGTGCCAGCAGTGCTAATAGCGGAGCAGATACGCAGTATTTT. It is translated as CASSANSGADTQYF.

This chain joins TRBV13 and TRBJ2-1, with D hard to call. Deletions cut 4 bases from V and 0 bases from J, with 13 bases between. Looked up from germline, CDR1 is PRHDT and CDR2 is FYEKMQ (reference sequence). The CDR3 totals 16 residues. CDR3 sequence: CASSSQSVSSYNEQFF. For the CDR3, the DNA is TGTGCCAGCAGCTCACAATCGGTGAGCTCCTACAATGAGCAGTTCTTC.

V gene TRBV19 combines with J gene TRBJ2-1; 8 positions match TRBD1. Trimming removed 3 bases from V and 7 bases from J; junction bases left unmatched: 14. This CDR3 has 17 amino acids. Germline V gene data show CDR1 as LNHDA and CDR2 as SQIVND (reference sequence). The CDR3 is CASSISGRQGANNEQFF. As DNA, the CDR3 is TGTGCCAGTAGTATTTCGGGGCGGCAGGGGGCAAATAATGAGCAGTTCTTC.